This T cell receptor beta chain was observed in a study of blood T cell repertoires in COVID-19. Study at large: COVID-19 samples, acute and convalescent, were from the United States, Italy and Spain. T cells, B-cell-depleted T cells, or PBMCs supplied cDNA or gDNA.

Between the trimmed V and J ends, which lost 3 bases and 2 bases, there was a span of 11 bases. The CDR3 covers 15 residues. Germline V lookup: CDR1 MNHEY, CDR2 SMNVEV (reference sequence). Original data processing: Reference gene primer amplification gave estimated nucleated cell counts. Profiled with immunoSEQ multiplex PCR; TCRdb holds only in-frame clones, not every one. That table furnishes V, J and clone size, whereas the DNA furnished D and trimming. The profile shows approximately 150,000 clones, about 77% of them singletons. The rearrangement links TRBV27 to TRBJ2-1; D gene unclear. The TCR sequence derives from a man aged 55 to 69 with acute or convalescent COVID-19. Material: peripheral blood. The DNA of the CDR3 is TGTGCCAGCAGTTTGCTAGTAGGAACCTACAATGAGCAGTTCTTC. Translating gives CASSLLVGTYNEQFF.